This T cell receptor (beta chain) was recorded in a study of shared clonotypes between healthy human individuals. Deep-level running was used for the assay. Profiled with immunoSEQ multiplex PCR; TCRdb holds only in-frame clones, not every one. The sample contains about 2 million clones, about 95% of which appear only once. Terminally differentiated effector memory CD45RA+ cells were left out of the naive CD8 fraction, which was CD45RO-negative and positively selected for CCR7. Every donor was a Caucasian adult from Nashville, Tennessee. This clone has only one observation. The same CDR3 is also encoded by other DNA sequences in this sample. Source material: naive CD8+ T cells sorted from blood. The TCR comes from a man between 18 and 29 years old in good health.

The CDR3 DNA follows: TGTGCCAGCAGCGTAGCGGGGTATGGGTACGAGCAGTACTTC. Amino acids: CASSVAGYGYEQYF. The chain links TRBV9 to TRBJ2-7; D perhaps matches TRBD2 (5 bases). CDR3 length equals 14 residues. Germline V gene data show CDR1 as SGDLS and CDR2 as YYNGEE. The V gene lost 0 bases and the J gene lost 4 bases, with 11 bases spanning the gap.